Listed here is a single TCR beta chain. This sample is part of a study of CD8 T cells in Susac syndrome. Reverse transcription of roughly 0.5 to 1 ug RNA used random hexamers. TCRdb independently ran MiXCR on the immunoSEQ multiplex PCR reads; one entry per CDR3 protein. The sample yields around 180,000 distinct CDR3 sequences, around 96% seen once. The TCR originated in a human donor with multiple sclerosis. The sequencing sample was made of CD8+ T cells from PBMCs.

The CDR3 DNA is TGCGCCAGCAGCCAAAGGCCCCGTTACAATGAGCAGTTCTTC. As protein: CASSQRPRYNEQFF. The chain carries TRBV4-1 and TRBJ2-1; D uncertain. The CDR3 loop spans 14 amino acids. Germline V gives CDR1 MGHRA, CDR2 YSYEKL. V lost 2 bases, J lost 4 bases, and 9 bases lay in between.